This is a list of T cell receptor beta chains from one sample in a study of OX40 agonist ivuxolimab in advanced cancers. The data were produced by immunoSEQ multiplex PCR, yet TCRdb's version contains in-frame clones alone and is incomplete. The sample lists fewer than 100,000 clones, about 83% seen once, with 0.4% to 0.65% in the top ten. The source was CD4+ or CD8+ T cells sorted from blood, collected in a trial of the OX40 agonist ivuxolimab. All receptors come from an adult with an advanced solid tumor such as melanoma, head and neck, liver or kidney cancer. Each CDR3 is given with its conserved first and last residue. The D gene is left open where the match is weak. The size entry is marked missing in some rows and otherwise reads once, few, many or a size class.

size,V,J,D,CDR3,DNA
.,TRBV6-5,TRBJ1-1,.,CASKTETEAFF,TGTGCCAGCAAAACAGAGACTGAAGCTTTCTTT
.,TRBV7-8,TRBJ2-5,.,CASSLDTEGTQYF,TGTGCCAGCAGCTTAGACACTGAGGGGACCCAGTACTTC
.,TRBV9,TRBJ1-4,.,CASSARTEYNEKLFF,TGTGCCAGCAGCGCAAGGACAGAGTATAATGAAAAACTGTTTTTT
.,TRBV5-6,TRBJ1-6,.,CASSRGQSSYNSPLHF,TGTGCCAGCAGCCGCGGACAGAGCTCCTATAATTCACCCCTCCACTTT
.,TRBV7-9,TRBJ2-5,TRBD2,CASSGGRTQYF,TGTGCCAGCAGCGGCGGGAGGACCCAGTACTTC
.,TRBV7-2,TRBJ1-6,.,CASSLYGHEGRPLHF,TGTGCCAGCAGCTTATACGGCCACGAGGGTAGACCCCTCCACTTT
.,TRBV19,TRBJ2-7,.,CASSIGSGEYEQYF,TGTGCCAGTAGTATAGGATCGGGGGAGTACGAGCAGTACTTC
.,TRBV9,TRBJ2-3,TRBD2,CASSNGRGVGDTQYF,TGTGCCAGCAGCAACGGACGGGGGGTGGGAGATACGCAGTATTTT
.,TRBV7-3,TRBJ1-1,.,CASSLTAVNTEAFF,TGTGCCAGCAGCTTAACGGCCGTGAACACTGAAGCTTTCTTT
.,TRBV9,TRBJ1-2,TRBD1,CASSGGTADGYTF,TGTGCCAGCAGCGGCGGGACAGCTGATGGCTACACCTTC
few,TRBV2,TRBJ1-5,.,CASKGDSNQPQHF,TGTGCCAGCAAGGGGGATAGCAATCAGCCCCAGCATTTT
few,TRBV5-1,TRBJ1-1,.,CASSPVDSGPYTEAFF,TGCGCCAGCAGCCCAGTAGACTCGGGGCCATACACTGAAGCTTTCTTT
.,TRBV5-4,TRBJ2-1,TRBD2,CASSHPSAGEGEQFF,TGTGCCAGCAGCCACCCCTCCGCTGGGGAGGGTGAGCAGTTCTTC
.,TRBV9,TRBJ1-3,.,CASSVGWGMVAGNTIYF,TGTGCCAGCAGCGTAGGATGGGGGATGGTAGCTGGAAACACCATATATTTT
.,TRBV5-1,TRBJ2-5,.,CASSYKETQYF,TGCGCCAGCAGCTACAAAGAGACCCAGTACTTC
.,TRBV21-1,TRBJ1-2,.,CASSKVPGQNYGYTF,TGTGCCAGCAGCAAAGTACCGGGGCAAAACTATGGCTACACCTTC
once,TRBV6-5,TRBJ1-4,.,CASRSANEKLFF,TGTGCCAGCAGGTCGGCTAATGAAAAACTGTTTTTT
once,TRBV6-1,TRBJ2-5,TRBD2,CASGTWRGARETQYF,TGTGCCAGCGGCACTTGGCGGGGGGCGAGGGAGACCCAGTACTTC
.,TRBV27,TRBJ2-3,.,CASNRGARADTQYF,TGTGCCAGCAATAGGGGGGCCCGGGCGGATACGCAGTATTTT
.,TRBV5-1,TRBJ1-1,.,CASSLDRGDTEAFF,TGCGCCAGCAGCTTGGATAGGGGGGACACTGAAGCTTTCTTT
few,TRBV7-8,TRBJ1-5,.,CASSLDERPQHF,TGTGCCAGCAGCCTAGACGAGCGGCCCCAGCATTTT
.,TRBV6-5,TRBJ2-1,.,CASSYGGGRWEQFF,TGTGCCAGCAGTTACGGAGGGGGGCGATGGGAGCAGTTCTTC